A single sample is the source of the 32 T cell receptor beta chains below, sequenced in a study of OX40 agonist ivuxolimab in advanced cancers. Sequenced by immunoSEQ multiplex PCR; TCRdb stores in-frame clones only, minus some. The profile shows around 95,000 clones, 93% of them singletons. The sequencing used CD4+ or CD8+ T cells sorted from blood, collected in a trial of the OX40 agonist ivuxolimab. The receptor source for this set is an adult with an advanced solid tumor such as melanoma, head and neck, liver or kidney cancer.

The chain uses TRBV5-1 and TRBJ1-2; 10 bases line up with TRBD1. Per the germline V gene, CDR1 is SGHRS and CDR2 is YFSETQ. This CDR3 spans 17 amino acids. Trimming cost V 5 bases and J 4 bases; bases outside gene matches: 14. CDR3 DNA: TGCGCCAGCAGGGATCCGGGACAGGGGTCGGTCGGCTATGGCTACACCTTC. This translates into CASRDPGQGSVGYGYTF.

As to this clone: The sample holds other DNA sequences that translate to the same CDR3. The genes are TRBV5-1 and TRBJ2-1; 7 positions agree with TRBD2. The ends lost 0 bases at V and 0 bases at J; junction bases unmatched: 3. Germline V gene lookup returns CDR1 SGHRS and CDR2 YFSETQ. This CDR3 is built from 16 residues. CDR3 nucleotides: TGCGCCAGCAGCTTGGTAGGCGGGAGCTCCTACAATGAGCAGTTCTTC. It yields the protein CASSLVGGSSYNEQFF.

The chain uses TRBV28 and TRBJ1-5; D is perhaps TRBD1 (6 bases). The CDR3 is 13 residues long. Germline values: CDR1 MDHEN, CDR2 SYDVKM. Deletions cut 2 bases from V and 8 bases from J, with 10 bases between. The CDR3 here is CASSLTGPKPQHF. The CDR3 DNA reads as TGTGCCAGCAGTTTAACAGGGCCAAAGCCCCAGCATTTT.

V usage is TRBV6-5 and J usage is TRBJ1-2, with D possibly matching TRBD1 (5 bases). This CDR3 is built from 13 residues. With 4 bases removed from V and 8 bases from J, the gap between germline ends came to 14 bases. CDR1 is MNHEY and CDR2 is SVGAGI in the germline V gene. The CDR3 region is CASSWGQGRGYTF. The DNA of the CDR3 is TGTGCCAGCAGTTGGGGCCAAGGTCGCGGCTACACCTTC.

The chain links TRBV7-9 to TRBJ2-7; D might be TRBD1 (5 bases). The CDR3 sequence is 16 residues long. With 0 bases removed from V and 3 bases from J, the gap between germline ends came to 15 bases. Germline CDR1 SEHNR, CDR2 FQNEAQ (reference sequence). CDR3 region: CASSLAQGSAIYEQYV. CDR3 nucleotides: TGTGCCAGCAGCTTAGCGCAGGGCAGCGCTATCTACGAGCAGTACGTC.

DNA for the CDR3: TGTGCCAGCTCACCACAGGCCCAAGAGACCCAGTACTTC. Protein sequence: CASSPQAQETQYF. The V gene is TRBV18, the J gene TRBJ2-5; D unclear. Germline CDR1 reads KGHSH; CDR2 reads LQKENI. The CDR3 spans 13 residues. Deletions cut 1 base from V and 1 base from J, with 4 bases between.

This chain uses TRBV6-5 with TRBJ2-2, with D uncertain. Germline values: CDR1 MNHEY, CDR2 SVGAGI. CDR3 length: 11 amino acids. The V end lost 3 bases, the J end lost 8 bases, and 4 bases lay between the germline ends. The CDR3 bases are TGTGCCAGCAGTTATCGAGGGGAGCTGTTTTTT. This sequence encodes CASSYRGELFF.

The rearrangement joins TRBV4-1 to TRBJ2-1; possibly TRBD1 or TRBD2 for D (6 bases each). V was cut by 3 bases and J by 3 bases, with 15 bases left in between. Germline loops: CDR1 MGHRA, CDR2 YSYEKL. CDR3 length equals 16 residues. The CDR3, as DNA: TGCGCCAGCAGCCAGGTTTGGGGGGCCGGCTACAATGAGCAGTTCTTC. This codes for CASSQVWGAGYNEQFF.

The chain is built from TRBV2 and TRBJ2-2, with D unresolved. The CDR3 is made up of 13 amino acids. Trimming shortened V by 10 bases and J by 7 bases, and 16 bases separated the two germline ends. Germline V gene data show CDR1 as SNHLY and CDR2 as FYNNEI. The CDR3 sequence: CATKSGMYGELFF. DNA of the CDR3: TGTGCCACCAAATCTGGGATGTACGGGGAGCTGTTTTTT.

The rearrangement joins TRBV4-2 to TRBJ2-2; no clear D. V lost 1 base to trimming and J lost 6 bases, with 3 bases between them. Looked up from germline, CDR1 is LGHNA and CDR2 is YNFKEQ. The CDR3 is 12 residues long. The CDR3 DNA sequence: TGTGCCAGCAGCCAAGGGTCCGGGGAGCTGTTTTTT. Translating gives CASSQGSGELFF.

The chain uses TRBV7-3 and TRBJ1-3; the match to TRBD1 covers 9 bases. The CDR3 has 14 residues. J was trimmed by 4 bases and V by 7 bases; bases with no gene match: 5. Germline CDR1 and CDR2: SGHTA and FQGTGA. The CDR3 loop is CASMGQGRGNTIYF. The CDR3 DNA sequence: TGTGCCAGCATGGGACAGGGACGAGGAAACACCATATATTTT.

This clone was found once. The chain has TRBV4-1 and TRBJ1-6, with D uncertain. The length of the CDR3 is 18 residues. Germline CDR1 is MGHRA and CDR2 is YSYEKL. Between the trimmed V and J ends, which lost 3 bases and 3 bases, there was a span of 18 bases. Here the CDR3 DNA reads TGCGCCAGCAGCCACTCTCAAAGGACGGGGATCTATAATTCACCCCTCCACTTT. It specifies CASSHSQRTGIYNSPLHF.

The genes are TRBV4-3 and TRBJ2-1; 9 nucleotides agree with TRBD2. Germline V gene data show CDR1 as LGHNA and CDR2 as YSLEER. The length of the CDR3 is 19 residues. With V trimmed by 0 bases and J by 0 bases, 9 bases remained unmatched. CDR3 in amino acids: CASSQDAGTSFGSYNEQFF. In nucleotides, the CDR3 is TGCGCCAGCAGCCAAGATGCCGGGACTAGCTTTGGCTCCTACAATGAGCAGTTCTTC.

The rearrangement links TRBV6-6 to TRBJ1-2; tentative D call: TRBD1 (5 bases). This CDR3 is 12 amino acids long. In germline, CDR1 is MNHNY, CDR2 SVGAGI (reference sequence). V lost 6 bases, J lost 2 bases, and 7 bases lay in between. The CDR3: CASRGQNYGYTF. CDR3 in DNA: TGTGCCAGCAGAGGACAAAACTATGGCTACACCTTC.

The V gene is TRBV5-1, the J gene TRBJ1-5; a possible D gene is TRBD1 (5 bases). V lost 3 bases and J 4 bases, leaving 11 bases between the germline ends. Germline V gives CDR1 SGHRS, CDR2 YFSETQ. The CDR3 has 14 residues. The CDR3: CASSSGYGNQPQHF. The CDR3 DNA reads as TGCGCCAGCAGCTCAGGGTACGGTAATCAGCCCCAGCATTTT.

The chain combines TRBV19 with TRBJ2-7; D remains unclear. CDR1 is LNHDA and CDR2 is SQIVND in the germline V gene (reference sequence). The germline V and J ends were trimmed by 1 base and 12 bases, with 16 bases remaining between them. This CDR3 comprises 13 residues. The CDR3 region is CASSIALPSQRYF. Here the CDR3 DNA reads TGTGCCAGTAGTATAGCTTTACCCAGTCAGCGGTACTTC.

For the CDR3, the DNA is TGTGCCAGCAGTGAACAGCCCACAGGGGTCAAAAACATTCAGTACTTC. Translating it yields CASSEQPTGVKNIQYF. The gene calls are TRBV6-1 and TRBJ2-4, with 7 bases that match TRBD1. This CDR3 contains 16 residues. Trimming cost V 2 bases and J 3 bases; bases outside gene matches: 7. Germline CDR1 is MNHNS and CDR2 is SASEGT.

This clone has a handful of counts. The chain combines TRBV2 with TRBJ2-7; possibly TRBD1 or TRBD2 for D (5 bases each). The CDR3 sequence is 15 residues long. Germline assignment: CDR1 SNHLY and CDR2 FYNNEI. V dropped 5 bases and J dropped 0 bases, with 14 bases sitting between them. The CDR3 protein is CASSLSGTLSYEQYF. The CDR3 coding sequence is TGTGCCAGCAGTCTTTCCGGGACGCTCTCCTACGAGCAGTACTTC.

This chain uses TRBV27 with TRBJ2-4, with D unresolved. V was shortened by 6 bases and J by 0 bases, with 9 bases between the two germline ends. The CDR3 is 14 residues long. CDR1 and CDR2 from the germline V gene are MNHEY and SMNVEV (reference sequence). The CDR3 DNA is TGTGCCAGCAGGGAAGCCTTAGCCAAAAACATTCAGTACTTC. Translation: CASREALAKNIQYF.

The chain combines TRBV28 with TRBJ2-1, with 13 bases matching TRBD2. V gave up 4 bases and J gave up 7 bases; unmatched junction bases: 7. The germline V gene encodes CDR1 MDHEN and CDR2 SYDVKM. The CDR3 sequence is 16 residues long. This CDR3 is CASSYTSGRALNEQFF. For the CDR3, the DNA is TGTGCCAGCAGTTACACTAGCGGGAGGGCGCTTAATGAGCAGTTCTTC.

The chain's CDR3 is CASSPRAPLQTDTQYF. CDR3 sequence (DNA): TGTGCCAGCAGCCCTAGGGCTCCCTTACAAACAGATACGCAGTATTTT. This chain connects TRBV7-9 to TRBJ2-3, with unresolved D. V lost 5 bases and J 3 bases, leaving 18 bases between the germline ends. The CDR3 loop spans 16 amino acids. The V gene's germline CDR1 is SEHNR and CDR2 FQNEAQ (reference sequence). Combining the CDR3 with reference TRBV7-9 and TRBJ2-3 gives the whole variable domain DTGVSQNPRHKITKRGQNVTFRCDPISEHNRLYWYRQTLGQGPEFLTYFQNEAQLEKSRLLSDRFSAERPKGSFSTLEIQRTEQGDSAMYLCASSPRAPLQTDTQYFGPGTRLTVL.

The V and J genes are TRBV20-1 and TRBJ2-1; no clear D. In germline, CDR1 is DFQATT, CDR2 SNEGSKA (reference sequence). The CDR3 is made up of 11 amino acids. Trimming removed 6 bases at V and 7 bases at J, with 10 bases between. This chain's CDR3 is CSAQRGNEQFF. The CDR3 DNA is TGCAGTGCACAACGTGGGAATGAGCAGTTCTTC.

The chain employs TRBV9 and TRBJ2-3; 12 nucleotides align to TRBD2. J lost 0 bases, V lost 2 bases, and 4 bases had no gene match. Germline V gene data show CDR1 as SGDLS and CDR2 as YYNGEE. The CDR3 is made up of 17 amino acids. The CDR3 nucleotides are TGTGCCAGCAGCGTCCTCCTAGCGGGGGGGAGCACAGATACGCAGTATTTT. Its translation is CASSVLLAGGSTDTQYF.

This chain joins TRBV6-5 and TRBJ2-3, with 12 bases identical to TRBD2. The CDR3 length is 14 residues. Germline loops: CDR1 MNHEY, CDR2 SVGAGI. V shed 6 bases, J shed 4 bases, and the junction held 2 bases outside the gene matches. The CDR3 nucleotides read TGTGCCAGCAGGACTAGCGGGGGCGCAGATACGCAGTATTTT. Its translation: CASRTSGGADTQYF.

This clone has just one count. This chain links TRBV7-9 with TRBJ2-6; 8 nucleotides line up with TRBD1. The V gene's germline CDR1 is SEHNR and CDR2 FQNEAQ (reference sequence). The CDR3 extends over 17 amino acids. Trimming cost V 4 bases and J 3 bases; bases outside gene matches: 8. CDR3 coding DNA: TGTGCCAGCAGCTCCGGGACAGGAATGGTTGGGGCCAACGTCCTGACTTTC. This codes for CASSSGTGMVGANVLTF.

This clone was seen a handful of times. The chain uses TRBV9 and TRBJ1-1; no reliable D call. V was trimmed by 0 bases and J by 1 base, leaving 10 bases between them. This CDR3 is 15 amino acids long. Germline V gene sequence: CDR1 SGDLS, CDR2 YYNGEE. CDR3 sequence: CASSVEFGANTEAFF. The CDR3 DNA is TGTGCCAGCAGCGTAGAGTTTGGAGCGAACACTGAAGCTTTCTTT.

This clone was seen a handful of times. The chain combines TRBV11-2 with TRBJ1-2, with TRBD1 matching 8 bases. Unmatched junction bases numbered 8, after V lost 1 base and J lost 7 bases. The CDR3 runs to 15 residues. CDR1 and CDR2 from the germline V gene are SGHAT and FQNNGV. CDR3 sequence (DNA): TGTGCCAGCAGCTTAGGAACCAGGGGGCGGGGTGGCTACACCTTC. Residues: CASSLGTRGRGGYTF. Supplemented by reference TRBV11-2 and TRBJ1-2, the full variable domain reads EAGVAQSPRYKIIEKRQSVAFWCNPISGHATLYWYQQILGQGPKLLIQFQNNGVVDDSQLPKDRFSAERLKGVDSTLKIQPAKLEDSAVYLCASSLGTRGRGGYTFGSGTRLTVV.

This clone was recorded many times. This chain connects TRBV6-5 to TRBJ1-3, with 9 nucleotides matching TRBD1. Germline loops: CDR1 MNHEY, CDR2 SVGAGI. The V segment lost 8 bases and the J segment 2 bases; nucleotides outside the gene matches: 7. The CDR3 consists of 15 residues. CDR3 in amino acids: CASARDRATGNTIYF. As DNA, the CDR3 is TGTGCCAGCGCCCGGGACAGGGCAACTGGAAACACCATATATTTT.

On this clone: Sequence at one end of the junction differs from germline and may be a read error. This chain's CDR3 is CASSEGLAGGETDTQYF. The CDR3 bases are TGTGCCAGCAGCGAAGGACTAGCGGGAGGGGAAACAGATACGCAGTATTTT. The J gene is TRBJ2-3, the V gene TRBV6-1; 15 bases agree with TRBD2. There are 17 residues in the CDR3. Germline loops: CDR1 MNHNS, CDR2 SASEGT.

This clone was detected only once. This chain uses TRBV19 with TRBJ1-2; D not certain. Looked up from germline, CDR1 is LNHDA and CDR2 is SQIVND (reference sequence). The CDR3 loop spans 13 amino acids. V dropped 3 bases and J dropped 6 bases, with 11 bases sitting between them. Written as DNA, the CDR3 is TGTGCCAGTAGTATCCCCGGGGTGCATGGCTACACCTTC. Amino acid sequence: CASSIPGVHGYTF.

V usage is TRBV5-5 and J usage is TRBJ2-3; D remains ambiguous. The V end lost 1 base, the J end lost 2 bases, and 8 bases lay between the germline ends. From germline, CDR1 is SGHKS and CDR2 YYEKEE (reference sequence). The CDR3 contains 14 residues. CDR3 in DNA: TGTGCCAGCAGCTTGTACCAGGACACAGATACGCAGTATTTT. It translates to CASSLYQDTDTQYF.

The gene calls are TRBV30 and TRBJ2-3; 8 nucleotides agree with TRBD2. Trimming took 6 bases from V and 2 from J; bases not matched to a gene: 10. Germline lookup yields CDR1 GTSNPN and CDR2 SVGIG (reference sequence). The CDR3 is 15 residues long. DNA of the CDR3: TGTGCCTGCATAAGGTCGCGGGGGGCCACAGATACGCAGTATTTT. Translation gives CACIRSRGATDTQYF.